A single sample gave rise to the 24 T cell receptor beta chains below, sequenced in a study of a mutant IDH1 vaccine in newly diagnosed glioma. Profiling relied on immunoSEQ multiplex PCR, and the TCRdb table lists in-frame clones only, not all of them. Of about 32,000 clones listed, around 83% were seen once; the top ten hold around 7%. Their antigens remain unidentified. Time point of the sample: week 35, safety follow-up. One vaccine dose held 300 ug of mutant IDH1 20-mer peptide and came with topical imiquimod. Material: PBMCs, obtained from a glioma patient whose treatment included an IDH1 peptide vaccine. The receptor set was obtained from a woman younger than 35 with glioma.

This clone was counted a few times. This CDR3 is CASSALSEAFF. Written as DNA, the CDR3 is TGTGCCAGCAGCGCCCTATCTGAAGCTTTCTTT. The chain links TRBV14 to TRBJ1-1; D gene ambiguous. V was clipped by 5 bases and J by 6 bases, with 7 bases between them. CDR3 size: 11 residues. Germline CDR1 reads SGHDN; CDR2 reads FVKESK.

The V call is TRBV5-6, the J call TRBJ2-3, with D hard to call. V lost 2 bases and J 3 bases, leaving 4 bases between the germline ends. This CDR3 has 12 amino acids. Looked up from germline, CDR1 is SGHDT and CDR2 is YYEEEE. CDR3 residues: CASSFLTDTQYF. In DNA form, the CDR3 reads TGTGCCAGCAGCTTCTTAACAGATACGCAGTATTTT. Together with reference TRBV5-6 and TRBJ2-3, the CDR3 gives the full variable domain: DAGVTQSPTHLIKTRGQQVTLRCSPKSGHDTVSWYQQALGQGPQFIFQYYEEEERQRGNFPDRFSGHQFPNYSSELNVNALLLGDSALYLCASSFLTDTQYFGPGTRLTVL.

The chain has TRBV7-9 and TRBJ1-2; D is undetermined. V was pared by 0 bases and J by 6 bases, with 5 bases between. In germline, CDR1 is SEHNR, CDR2 FQNEAQ (reference sequence). The CDR3 has 12 residues. DNA for the CDR3: TGTGCCAGCAGCTTAGCGTCTGATGGCTACACCTTC. It codes for CASSLASDGYTF. Full variable domain (remainder filled in from reference TRBV7-9 and TRBJ1-2): DTGVSQNPRHKITKRGQNVTFRCDPISEHNRLYWYRQTLGQGPEFLTYFQNEAQLEKSRLLSDRFSAERPKGSFSTLEIQRTEQGDSAMYLCASSLASDGYTFGSGTRLTVV.

This rearrangement joins TRBV4-2 to TRBJ1-2, with a tentative D call TRBD1 (5 bases). The CDR3 loop spans 16 amino acids. Germline-derived CDR1 and CDR2 are LGHNA and YNFKEQ. V gave up 1 base and J gave up 6 bases, with 18 bases separating them. The CDR3 DNA reads as TGTGCCAGCAGCCAAGCCTCCTCGGGGGGGGAGAATGGCTACACCTTC. This gives the protein CASSQASSGGENGYTF.

This chain links TRBV11-3 with TRBJ1-2, with 9 positions matching TRBD1. V dropped 3 bases and J dropped 7; count of bases not matched to a gene: 6. This CDR3 is built from 14 residues. Germline V gene data show CDR1 as SGHNT and CDR2 as YENEEA. CDR3 nucleotides: TGTGCCAGCAGCTTTAACAGGGGGCAAGGTGGCTACACCTTC. Translation: CASSFNRGQGGYTF.

The gene calls are TRBV16 and TRBJ2-3, with D possibly TRBD2 on 5 matching bases. Germline assignment: CDR1 KGHSY and CDR2 FQNENV. V was trimmed by 6 bases and J by 4 bases, leaving 17 bases between them. The CDR3 has 15 amino acids. The CDR3 spells CASSPRTVPADTQYF. The CDR3 nucleotides read TGTGCCAGCAGTCCCAGGACTGTTCCCGCAGATACGCAGTATTTT.

The gene calls are TRBV5-8 and TRBJ1-2, with 7 bases fitting TRBD1. Germline CDR1 SGHTS, CDR2 YDEGEE. The V segment lost 5 bases and the J segment 4 bases; nucleotides outside the gene matches: 11. The CDR3 contains 15 residues. This CDR3 is CASSHWGTAGYGYTF. CDR3 coding DNA: TGTGCCAGCAGTCATTGGGGGACAGCGGGCTATGGCTACACCTTC.

As regards this clone: Distinct nucleotide sequences in the sample also encode this CDR3. The J gene is TRBJ1-1, the V gene TRBV11-2, with unresolved D. CDR1 and CDR2 (germline): SGHAT, FQNNGV. V was shortened by 1 base and J by 2 bases, with 5 bases between the two germline ends. There are 13 residues in the CDR3. The CDR3 DNA reads as TGTGCCAGCAGCTTAGGAGGAAACACTGAAGCTTTCTTT. Protein: CASSLGGNTEAFF.

The rearrangement links TRBV29-1 to TRBJ1-4; possibly TRBD1 for D (6 bases). V shed 5 bases and J shed 7 bases, with 14 bases lying between them. The CDR3 loop spans 13 amino acids. Germline lookup yields CDR1 SQVTM and CDR2 ANQGSEA. The CDR3 reads CSVQLQGREKLFF. For the CDR3, the DNA is TGCAGCGTTCAATTACAGGGACGTGAAAAACTGTTTTTT.

The V and J genes are TRBV4-2 and TRBJ2-1, with TRBD2 as a possible D gene (7 bases). Per the germline V gene, CDR1 is LGHNA and CDR2 is YNFKEQ. The CDR3 runs 15 residues. The V end was cut by 0 bases, the J end by 9 bases, with 15 bases between. CDR3 DNA sequence: TGTGCCAGCAGCCAAGAAGGGGGGGTACTCCGTGAGCAGTTCTTC. It codes for CASSQEGGVLREQFF.

The chain uses TRBV19 and TRBJ1-2; D perhaps matches TRBD1 (5 bases). Per germline, CDR1 LNHDA and CDR2 SQIVND (reference sequence). CDR3 length: 14 residues. V dropped 3 bases and J dropped 4 bases, with 12 bases sitting between them. The CDR3, as DNA: TGTGCCAGTAGTATTCAGGGAATTTCCTATGGCTACACCTTC. Its protein is CASSIQGISYGYTF.

The chain employs TRBV5-6 and TRBJ2-1; D tentatively fits TRBD1 or TRBD2 (5 bases each). From germline, CDR1 is SGHDT and CDR2 YYEEEE. V lost 3 bases and J lost 15, with 16 bases in between. CDR3 length: 12 amino acids. CDR3 coding DNA: TGTGCCAGCAGCTGGACTTTTCAGGGCTTGTTCTTC. It yields the protein CASSWTFQGLFF.

V gene TRBV5-1 combines with J gene TRBJ2-3, with 11 bases that match TRBD2. The germline gives CDR1 SGHRS, CDR2 YFSETQ. The CDR3 is made up of 19 amino acids. J gave up 4 bases and V 2 bases, and 15 bases lay outside the gene matches. CDR3 coding DNA: TGCGCCAGCAGCTTATCTAGCGGGGGGCTCCCGGGGAAGGCAGATACGCAGTATTTT. Its protein product is CASSLSSGGLPGKADTQYF.

V usage is TRBV11-3 and J usage is TRBJ1-1, with unresolved D. V was clipped by 0 bases and J by 6 bases, with 8 bases between them. This CDR3 comprises 13 residues. From germline, CDR1 is SGHNT and CDR2 YENEEA. This CDR3 is CASSLDWEAEAFF. The CDR3 DNA reads as TGTGCCAGCAGCTTAGATTGGGAGGCTGAAGCTTTCTTT. Using reference TRBV11-3 and TRBJ1-1 for the parts outside the CDR3, the full variable domain is EAGVVQSPRYKIIEKKQPVAFWCNPISGHNTLYWYLQNLGQGPELLIRYENEEAVDDSQLPKDRFSAERLKGVDSTLKIQPAELGDSAVYLCASSLDWEAEAFFGQGTRLTVV.

In this sample, this clone is large (0.1 to 1%). The genes are TRBV27 and TRBJ2-3, with D hard to call. Trimming took off 3 bases at V and 6 bases at J, with 10 bases between the two ends. Germline V gene sequence: CDR1 MNHEY, CDR2 SMNVEV (reference sequence). The CDR3 loop spans 13 amino acids. CDR3 in DNA: TGTGCCAGCAGTTTCGGAGTTGTGGATACGCAGTATTTT. Translation: CASSFGVVDTQYF.

This clone appeared a single time. The V gene is TRBV28, the J gene TRBJ1-5, with D unclear. CDR1 MDHEN and CDR2 SYDVKM come from the germline V gene. The CDR3 contains 13 residues. With 5 bases removed from V and 9 bases from J, the gap between germline ends came to 14 bases. In DNA form, the CDR3 reads TGTGCCAGCAGTAGGGAGTCTTGGGGGCCCCAGCATTTT. The encoded protein is CASSRESWGPQHF.

The rearrangement uses TRBV11-3 and TRBJ2-3, with D perhaps being TRBD1 or TRBD2 (7 bases each). Germline V CDR1 and CDR2: SGHNT, YENEEA. Trimming removed 2 bases from V and 5 bases from J, with 14 bases in between. The CDR3 length is 15 residues. The CDR3 region is CASSLTQGGRDTQYF. The CDR3 DNA reads as TGTGCCAGCAGCTTAACCCAGGGGGGGCGAGATACGCAGTATTTT.

In the case of this clone: The germline gene is not matched at one end of the junction; a read error may be the cause. Other DNA sequences in this specimen translate into the identical CDR3. The genes are TRBV27 and TRBJ1-5; D uncertain. This CDR3 is built from 14 residues. Germline CDR1 reads MNHEY; CDR2 reads SMNVEV (reference sequence). Written as DNA, the CDR3 is TGTGCTAGCAGTCCGATACTCGGGAATCAGCCCCAGCATTTT. This encodes CASSPILGNQPQHF.

The chain joins TRBV29-1 to TRBJ2-7; unclear D gene. This CDR3 is 12 amino acids long. From germline, CDR1 is SQVTM and CDR2 ANQGSEA. V was pared by 1 base and J by 5 bases, with 9 bases between. DNA of the CDR3: TGCAGCGTTGAAGTCGATAACCACGAGCAGTACTTC. Amino acid sequence: CSVEVDNHEQYF.

The genes are TRBV19 and TRBJ2-2; D is ambiguous. The CDR3 sequence is 13 residues long. Germline V gene sequence: CDR1 LNHDA, CDR2 SQIVND (reference sequence). The ends were cut back, 6 bases at V and 1 base at J, with 6 bases in the middle. Here the CDR3 reads CASRDLNTGELFF. The DNA for the CDR3 is TGTGCCAGTAGAGACTTGAACACCGGGGAGCTGTTTTTT.

This clone has just a few counts. The chain combines TRBV11-2 with TRBJ1-5; D call uncertain. V was shortened by 3 bases and J by 2 bases, with 5 bases between the two germline ends. CDR1 and CDR2 from the germline V gene are SGHAT and FQNNGV. The CDR3 contains 13 residues. Here the CDR3 DNA reads TGTGCCAGCAGCTTTCAGGGCAATCAGCCCCAGCATTTT. Translated: CASSFQGNQPQHF.

This sequence joins TRBV4-1 and TRBJ2-7; tentative D call: TRBD1 (7 bases). The CDR3 contains 13 residues. V lost 1 base and J 5 bases, leaving 9 bases between the germline ends. Germline V gene sequence: CDR1 MGHRA, CDR2 YSYEKL. Here the CDR3 reads CASSQGRGDEQYF. CDR3 sequence (DNA): TGCGCCAGCAGCCAAGGCAGGGGGGACGAGCAGTACTTC.

The chain has TRBV28 and TRBJ2-3; 10 positions agree with TRBD2. Trimming removed 6 bases from V and 0 bases from J; junction bases left unmatched: 15. Germline CDR1 is MDHEN and CDR2 is SYDVKM. The CDR3 loop spans 19 amino acids. In DNA, the CDR3 is TGTGCCAGCAGCACGACAGGTCTAGCGGGAGTGGCTAGCACAGATACGCAGTATTTT. As protein: CASSTTGLAGVASTDTQYF.

Only a few counts were recorded for this clone. The rearrangement uses TRBV2 and TRBJ2-2; D is ambiguous. V was clipped by 4 bases and J by 7 bases, with 7 bases between them. The CDR3 is 12 amino acids. CDR1 is SNHLY, CDR2 FYNNEI, per germline. CDR3 sequence: CASSVGFGELFF. The CDR3 DNA is TGTGCCAGCAGTGTAGGATTCGGGGAGCTGTTTTTT.